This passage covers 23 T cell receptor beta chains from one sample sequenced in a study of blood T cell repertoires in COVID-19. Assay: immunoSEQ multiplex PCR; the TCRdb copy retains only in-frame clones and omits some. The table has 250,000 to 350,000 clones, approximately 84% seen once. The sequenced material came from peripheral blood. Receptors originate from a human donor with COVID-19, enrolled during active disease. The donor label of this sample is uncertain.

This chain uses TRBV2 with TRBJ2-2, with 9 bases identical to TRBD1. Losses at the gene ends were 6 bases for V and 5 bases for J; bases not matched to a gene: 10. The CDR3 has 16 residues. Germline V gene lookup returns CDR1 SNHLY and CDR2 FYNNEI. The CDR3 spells CASRGRDRESTGELFF. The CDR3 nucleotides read TGTGCCAGCAGAGGCCGGGACAGGGAATCAACCGGGGAGCTGTTTTTT.

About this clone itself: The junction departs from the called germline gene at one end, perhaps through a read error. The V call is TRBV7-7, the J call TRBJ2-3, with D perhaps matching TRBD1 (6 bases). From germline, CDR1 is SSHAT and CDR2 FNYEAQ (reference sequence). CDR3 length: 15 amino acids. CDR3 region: CASSLGRGETDTQYF. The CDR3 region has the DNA TGTGCTAGCAGCTTAGGCAGGGGCGAGACAGATACGCAGTATTTT.

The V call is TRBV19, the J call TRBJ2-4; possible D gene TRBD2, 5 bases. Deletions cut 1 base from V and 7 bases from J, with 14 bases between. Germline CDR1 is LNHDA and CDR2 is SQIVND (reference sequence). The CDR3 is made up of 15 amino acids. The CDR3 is CASSIAEREGNIQYF. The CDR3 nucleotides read TGTGCCAGTAGTATAGCGGAGAGGGAAGGGAACATTCAGTACTTC. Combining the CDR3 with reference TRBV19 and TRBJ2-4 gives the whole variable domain DGGITQSPKYLFRKEGQNVTLSCEQNLNHDAMYWYRQDPGQGLRLIYYSQIVNDFQKGDIAEGYSVSREKKESFPLTVTSAQKNPTAFYLCASSIAEREGNIQYFGAGTRLSVL.

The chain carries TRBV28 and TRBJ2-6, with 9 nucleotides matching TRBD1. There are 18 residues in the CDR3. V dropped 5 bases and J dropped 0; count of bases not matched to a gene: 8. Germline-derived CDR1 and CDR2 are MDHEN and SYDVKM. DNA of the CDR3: TGTGCCAGCAGTGCACAGGGGGCCTACAGCTCTGGGGCCAACGTCCTGACTTTC. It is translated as CASSAQGAYSSGANVLTF.

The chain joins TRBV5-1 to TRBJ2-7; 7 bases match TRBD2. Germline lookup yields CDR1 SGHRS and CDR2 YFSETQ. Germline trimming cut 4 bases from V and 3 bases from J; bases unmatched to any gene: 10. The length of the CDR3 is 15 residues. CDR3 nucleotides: TGCGCCAGCAGCCCCCAGGGCGGGAGCCACTACGAGCAGTACTTC. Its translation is CASSPQGGSHYEQYF. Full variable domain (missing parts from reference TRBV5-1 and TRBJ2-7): KAGVTQTPRYLIKTRGQQVTLSCSPISGHRSVSWYQQTPGQGLQFLFEYFSETQRNKGNFPGRFSGRQFSNSRSEMNVSTLELGDSALYLCASSPQGGSHYEQYFGPGTRLTVT.

CDR3: CASSLGSGGGPGAFF. The CDR3 DNA sequence: TGTGCCAGCAGCTTAGGGTCTGGTGGGGGCCCCGGCGCTTTCTTT. This chain uses TRBV7-9 with TRBJ1-1, with D maybe TRBD1 (6 bases). This CDR3 comprises 15 residues. V lost 1 base, J lost 11 bases, and 20 bases lay in between. Germline V lookup: CDR1 SEHNR, CDR2 FQNEAQ (reference sequence).

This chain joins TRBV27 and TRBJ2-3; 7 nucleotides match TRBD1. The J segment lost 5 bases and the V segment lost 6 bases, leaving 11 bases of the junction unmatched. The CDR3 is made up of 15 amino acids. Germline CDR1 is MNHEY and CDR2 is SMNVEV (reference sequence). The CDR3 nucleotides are TGTGCCAGCAGCGCCACAGGGGCAGGGATAGATACGCAGTATTTT. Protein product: CASSATGAGIDTQYF.

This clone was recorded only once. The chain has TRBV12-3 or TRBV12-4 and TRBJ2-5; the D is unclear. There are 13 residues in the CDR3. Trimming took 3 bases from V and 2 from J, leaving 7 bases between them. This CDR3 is CASSFGEQETQYF. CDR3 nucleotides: TGTGCCAGCAGTTTCGGAGAACAAGAGACCCAGTACTTC.

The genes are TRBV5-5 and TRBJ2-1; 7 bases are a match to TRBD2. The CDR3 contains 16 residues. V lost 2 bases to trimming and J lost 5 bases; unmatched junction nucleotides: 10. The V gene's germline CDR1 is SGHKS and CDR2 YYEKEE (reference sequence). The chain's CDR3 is CASSLRGAGTNNEQFF. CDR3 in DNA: TGTGCCAGCAGCTTACGTGGAGCCGGGACTAACAATGAGCAGTTCTTC.

The CDR3 loop is CASSFQANEAFF. Written as DNA, the CDR3 is TGCGCCAGCAGTTTTCAGGCGAACGAAGCTTTCTTT. The genes are TRBV10-2 and TRBJ1-1, with no clear D. V shed 5 bases and J shed 8 bases, with 12 bases lying between them. This CDR3 has 12 amino acids. Germline V gives CDR1 WSHSY, CDR2 SAAADI.

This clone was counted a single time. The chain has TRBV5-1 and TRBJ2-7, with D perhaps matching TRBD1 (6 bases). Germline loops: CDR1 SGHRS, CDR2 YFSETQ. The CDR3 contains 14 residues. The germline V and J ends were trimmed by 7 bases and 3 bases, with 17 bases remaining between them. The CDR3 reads CASGESNRVYEQYF. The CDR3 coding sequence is TGCGCCAGCGGTGAATCGAACAGGGTCTACGAGCAGTACTTC.

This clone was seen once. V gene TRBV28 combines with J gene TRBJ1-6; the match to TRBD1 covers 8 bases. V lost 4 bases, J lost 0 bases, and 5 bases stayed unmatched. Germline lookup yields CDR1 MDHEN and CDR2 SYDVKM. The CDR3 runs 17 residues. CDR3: CASSSVGQGSYNSPLHF. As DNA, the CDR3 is TGTGCCAGCAGTTCGGTAGGACAGGGCTCCTATAATTCACCCCTCCACTTT.

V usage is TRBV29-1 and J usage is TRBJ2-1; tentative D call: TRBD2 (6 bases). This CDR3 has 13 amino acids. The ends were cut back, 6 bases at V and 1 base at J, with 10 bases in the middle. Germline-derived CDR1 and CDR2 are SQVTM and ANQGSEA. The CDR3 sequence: CSVLTSSYNEQFF. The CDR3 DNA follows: TGCAGCGTACTGACTAGTTCCTACAATGAGCAGTTCTTC.

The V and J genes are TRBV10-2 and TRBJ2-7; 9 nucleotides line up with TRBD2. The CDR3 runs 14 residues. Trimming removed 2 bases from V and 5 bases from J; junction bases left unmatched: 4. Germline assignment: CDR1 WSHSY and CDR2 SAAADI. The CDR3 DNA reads TGCGCCAGCAGTGAGGCGGGAGGGCCCCACGAGCAGTACTTC. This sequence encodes CASSEAGGPHEQYF.

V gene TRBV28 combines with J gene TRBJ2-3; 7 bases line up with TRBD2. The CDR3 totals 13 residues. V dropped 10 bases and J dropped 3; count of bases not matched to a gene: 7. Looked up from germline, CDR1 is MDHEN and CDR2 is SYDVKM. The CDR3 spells CATCGRATDTQYF. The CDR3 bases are TGTGCCACCTGCGGGAGAGCGACAGATACGCAGTATTTT.

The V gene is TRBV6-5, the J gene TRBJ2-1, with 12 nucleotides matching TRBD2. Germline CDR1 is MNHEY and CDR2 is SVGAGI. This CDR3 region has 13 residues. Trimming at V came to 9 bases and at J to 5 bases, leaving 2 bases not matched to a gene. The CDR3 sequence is CASGLAGNNEQFF. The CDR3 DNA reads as TGTGCCAGTGGACTAGCGGGAAACAATGAGCAGTTCTTC.

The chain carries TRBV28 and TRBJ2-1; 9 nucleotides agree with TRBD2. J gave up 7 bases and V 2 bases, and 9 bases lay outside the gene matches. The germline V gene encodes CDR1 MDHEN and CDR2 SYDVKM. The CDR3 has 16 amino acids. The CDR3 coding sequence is TGTGCCAGCAGTTTAATTCAGGCGGGAGGGGGGAATGAGCAGTTCTTC. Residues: CASSLIQAGGGNEQFF.

CDR3 residues: CASSLRGQSYEQYF. CDR3 DNA sequence: TGTGCCAGCAGCTTAAGGGGGCAGAGCTACGAGCAGTACTTC. V and J are TRBV7-2 and TRBJ2-7, with TRBD1 matching over 7 bases. From germline, CDR1 is SGHTA and CDR2 FQGNSA. The CDR3 is made up of 14 amino acids. V lost 2 bases to trimming and J lost 3 bases; unmatched junction nucleotides: 4.

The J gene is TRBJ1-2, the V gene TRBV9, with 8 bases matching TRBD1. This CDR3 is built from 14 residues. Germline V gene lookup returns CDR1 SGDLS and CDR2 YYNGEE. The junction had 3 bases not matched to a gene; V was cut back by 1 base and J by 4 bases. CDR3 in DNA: TGTGCCAGCAGCGTATCGACAGGGGCCTATGGCTACACCTTC. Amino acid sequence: CASSVSTGAYGYTF.

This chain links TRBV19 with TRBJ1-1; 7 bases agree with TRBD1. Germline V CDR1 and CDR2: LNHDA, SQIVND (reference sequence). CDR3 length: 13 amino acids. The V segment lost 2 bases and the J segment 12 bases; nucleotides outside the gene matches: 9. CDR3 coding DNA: TGTGCCAGTAGTATAACGACAGGGAGTGGGACTTTCTTT. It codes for CASSITTGSGTFF.

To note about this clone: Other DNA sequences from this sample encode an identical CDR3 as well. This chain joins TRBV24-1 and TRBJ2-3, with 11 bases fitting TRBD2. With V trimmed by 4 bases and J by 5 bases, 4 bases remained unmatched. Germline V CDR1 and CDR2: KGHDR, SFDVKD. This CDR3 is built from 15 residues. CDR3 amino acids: CATSDPGLAGDTQYF. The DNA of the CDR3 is TGTGCCACCAGTGACCCTGGACTAGCGGGAGATACGCAGTATTTT.

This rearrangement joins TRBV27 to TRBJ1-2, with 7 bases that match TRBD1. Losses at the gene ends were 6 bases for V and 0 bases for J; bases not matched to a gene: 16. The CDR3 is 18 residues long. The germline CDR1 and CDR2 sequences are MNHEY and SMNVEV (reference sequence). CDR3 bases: TGTGCCAGCAGCGGAATGGCAGGGACAGAACACTCTAACTATGGCTACACCTTC. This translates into CASSGMAGTEHSNYGYTF.

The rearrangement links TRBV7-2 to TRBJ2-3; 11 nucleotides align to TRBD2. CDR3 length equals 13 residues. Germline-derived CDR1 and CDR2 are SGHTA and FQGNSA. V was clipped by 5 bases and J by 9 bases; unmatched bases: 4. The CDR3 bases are TGTGCCAGCAGCGCTACTAGCGGGAGAACGCAGTATTTT. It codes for CASSATSGRTQYF.